The clone carrying this TCR beta chain came up many times. What it recognizes is unknown. These data belong to a study of identical twins. The study, taken as a whole, reports: Insertion counts were lower in abundant cord blood beta clonotypes, a trend that memory repertoires did not show.

The germline V gene has CDR1 LGHDT and CDR2 YNNKEL (reference sequence). V was trimmed by 6 bases and J by 1 base, leaving 8 bases between them. The CDR3 is 13 residues long. From the 5' RACE reads, TCRdb called clonotypes with MiXCR, one entry per CDR3 protein. The sample has approximately 500,000 distinct CDR3 sequences; 20% to 25% are singletons. In addition, the sample was reused for a study of T cells expressing NK-cell markers. From that study: In several experiments, an anti-gamma-delta TCR antibody restricted sorting to alpha-beta TCR T cells. These same clonotypes (in a few donors) also led the CD3+CD56-NKG2C+ fraction.

The sequence was collected from a woman aged 18 to 35 in good health. This chain connects TRBV3-1 to TRBJ2-3; D is unclear. Source material: CD4+ T cells sorted from blood. The CDR3 region is CASSQAGTDTQYF. The CDR3 bases are TGTGCCAGCAGTCAGGCCGGCACAGATACGCAGTATTTT.